This entry lists 9 T cell receptor beta chains sequenced from one sample in a study of cytomegalovirus exposure and HLA in healthy donors. PCR involved 60 Vbeta and 13 Jbeta primers. The repertoire was sequenced with immunoSEQ multiplex PCR; TCRdb's copy has only in-frame clones and lacks some. The sample includes about 130,000 clones. Material for sequencing was PBMCs. The receptors were sampled from a man aged 18 to 35 in good health and CMV-seronegative.

The V and J genes are TRBV18 and TRBJ1-1, with D tentatively TRBD1 (5 bases). CDR3 size: 14 residues. CDR1 and CDR2 from the germline V gene are KGHSH and LQKENI. The V end was cut by 1 base, the J end by 5 bases, with 11 bases between. CDR3 amino acids: CASSPLAEGTEAFF. CDR3 nucleotide sequence: TGTGCCAGCTCACCACTGGCGGAGGGGACTGAAGCTTTCTTT.

This chain connects TRBV5-4 to TRBJ2-7; tentative D call: TRBD1 (6 bases). CDR1 is SGHNT, CDR2 YYREEE, per germline (reference sequence). V dropped 2 bases and J dropped 4 bases, with 13 bases sitting between them. The CDR3 extends over 14 amino acids. The CDR3 region is CASSFTGSIYEQYF. CDR3 nucleotide sequence: TGTGCCAGCAGCTTCACAGGGAGTATTTACGAGCAGTACTTC.

The rearrangement links TRBV28 to TRBJ1-2; D may be TRBD1 (5 bases). The germline gives CDR1 MDHEN, CDR2 SYDVKM. The CDR3 runs to 12 residues. V was trimmed by 7 bases and J by 6 bases, leaving 12 bases between them. The CDR3 region has the DNA TGTGCCAGCACCTCCCTAGGGGATGGCTACACCTTC. Amino acid sequence: CASTSLGDGYTF.

The chain couples TRBV6-5 to TRBJ2-7; tentative D call: TRBD1 (6 bases). With 2 bases removed from V and 2 bases from J, the gap between germline ends came to 10 bases. CDR1 MNHEY and CDR2 SVGAGI come from the germline V gene. The CDR3 has 14 amino acids. This chain's CDR3 is CASSYRDTPYEQYF. The CDR3 coding sequence is TGTGCCAGCAGTTACCGGGACACCCCCTACGAGCAGTACTTC.

The CDR3 sequence: CASRTGLTLRHYEQYF. For the CDR3, the DNA is TGTGCCAGCAGGACGGGACTCACACTACGCCACTACGAGCAGTACTTC. The chain links TRBV27 to TRBJ2-7; possible D gene TRBD2, 6 bases. The V end lost 6 bases, the J end lost 3 bases, and 21 bases lay between the germline ends. The germline V gene encodes CDR1 MNHEY and CDR2 SMNVEV (reference sequence). This CDR3 is 16 amino acids long.

The chain combines TRBV29-1 with TRBJ2-1; D is uncertain. Per germline, CDR1 SQVTM and CDR2 ANQGSEA. Between the trimmed V and J ends, which lost 6 bases and 2 bases, there was a span of 11 bases. The CDR3 length is 13 residues. The CDR3 sequence is CSVGSSPYNEQFF. For the CDR3, the DNA is TGCAGCGTGGGTAGTAGCCCCTACAATGAGCAGTTCTTC.

The chain joins TRBV28 to TRBJ1-2; possible D gene TRBD1, 5 bases. Trimming left V 6 bases short and J 3 bases short, with 14 bases between. CDR3 size: 14 residues. CDR1 is MDHEN, CDR2 SYDVKM, per germline. The CDR3 sequence is CASRILGGDYGYTF. The CDR3 DNA reads TGTGCCAGCAGAATCTTGGGGGGAGACTATGGCTACACCTTC.

This rearrangement joins TRBV9 to TRBJ2-1, with TRBD2 matching 7 bases. Germline CDR1 reads SGDLS; CDR2 reads YYNGEE. The CDR3 spans 16 residues. V lost 0 bases and J lost 4; bases outside the gene matches: 7. The CDR3 spells CASSVGVAGVYNEQFF. For the CDR3, the DNA is TGTGCCAGCAGCGTAGGTGTGGCGGGAGTATACAATGAGCAGTTCTTC.

This CDR3 is CASSTAGSGAYGYTF. CDR3 in DNA: TGTGCCAGCAGCACAGCAGGGTCTGGTGCCTATGGCTACACCTTC. The chain has TRBV7-8 and TRBJ1-2; possible D gene TRBD1, 5 bases. V was clipped by 5 bases and J by 4 bases, with 17 bases between them. The CDR3 totals 15 residues. The V gene's germline CDR1 is SGHVS and CDR2 FQNEAQ.